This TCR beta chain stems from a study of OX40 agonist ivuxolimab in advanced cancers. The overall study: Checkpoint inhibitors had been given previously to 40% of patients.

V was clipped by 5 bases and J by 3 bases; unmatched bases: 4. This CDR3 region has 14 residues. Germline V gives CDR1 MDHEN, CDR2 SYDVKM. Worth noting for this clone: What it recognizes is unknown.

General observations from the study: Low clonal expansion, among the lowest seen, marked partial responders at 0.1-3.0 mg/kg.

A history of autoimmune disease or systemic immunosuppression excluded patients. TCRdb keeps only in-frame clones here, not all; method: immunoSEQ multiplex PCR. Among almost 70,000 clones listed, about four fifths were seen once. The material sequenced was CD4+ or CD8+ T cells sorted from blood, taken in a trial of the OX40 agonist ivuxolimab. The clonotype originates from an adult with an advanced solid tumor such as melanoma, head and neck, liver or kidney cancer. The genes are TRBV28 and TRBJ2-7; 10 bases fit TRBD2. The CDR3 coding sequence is TGTGCCAGCAGTGGGGGGACTAGCGTCTACGAGCAGTACTTC. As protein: CASSGGTSVYEQYF.